This TCR beta chain was captured in a study of T cell repertoires in cytomegalovirus infection. Study as a whole: TCR beta signatures that were public indicated CMV infection and matching HLA type.

The CDR3 totals 13 residues. Trimming took 2 bases from V and 0 from J, leaving 4 bases between them. Germline V gene lookup returns CDR1 MDHEN and CDR2 SYDVKM. This clonotype was seen repeatedly, ten times or more. As yet, its antigen is unknown. Study outcomes and limitations: The ex vivo response showed dominance by HLA-C-restricted CMV-specific TCR beta clonotypes.

MiXCR was run by TCRdb on the reads, yielding one entry per CDR3 protein. The table records some 97,000 distinct CDR3 sequences, 20% to 25% of them present only once. The clonotype comes from a human donor in good health (CMV status not recorded). Some clones in this sample may be carry-over from other donors' samples. This rearrangement joins TRBV28 to TRBJ1-2; D gene ambiguous. The source material was CD8+ T cells from PBMCs. The DNA of the CDR3 is TGTGCCAGCAGTTTAAGTCCTAACTATGGCTACACCTTC. Its protein product is CASSLSPNYGYTF.